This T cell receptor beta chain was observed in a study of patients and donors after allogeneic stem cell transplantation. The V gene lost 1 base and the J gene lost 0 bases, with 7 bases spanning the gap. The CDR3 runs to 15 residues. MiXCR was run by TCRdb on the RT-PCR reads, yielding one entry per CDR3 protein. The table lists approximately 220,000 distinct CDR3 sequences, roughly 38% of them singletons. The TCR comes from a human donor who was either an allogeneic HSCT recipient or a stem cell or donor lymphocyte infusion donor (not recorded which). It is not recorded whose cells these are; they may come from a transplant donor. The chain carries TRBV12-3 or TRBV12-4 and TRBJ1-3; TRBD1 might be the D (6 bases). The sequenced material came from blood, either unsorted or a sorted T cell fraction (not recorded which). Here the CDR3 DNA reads TGTGCCAGCAGTTTAGGGACAGACTCTGGAAACACCATATATTTT. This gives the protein CASSLGTDSGNTIYF.